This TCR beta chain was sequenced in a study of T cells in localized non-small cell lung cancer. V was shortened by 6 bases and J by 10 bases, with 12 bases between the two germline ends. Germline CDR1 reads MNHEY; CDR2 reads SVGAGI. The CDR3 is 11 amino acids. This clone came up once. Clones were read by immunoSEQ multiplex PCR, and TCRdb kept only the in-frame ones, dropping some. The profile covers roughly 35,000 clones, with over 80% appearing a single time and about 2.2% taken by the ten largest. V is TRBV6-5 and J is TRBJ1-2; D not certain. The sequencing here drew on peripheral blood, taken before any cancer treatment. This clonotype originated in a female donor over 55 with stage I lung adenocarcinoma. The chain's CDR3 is CASSPPSDYTF. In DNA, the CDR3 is TGTGCCAGCAGCCCCCCTTCAGACTACACCTTC.